A selection of T cell receptor beta chains follows, all from one sample in a study of OX40 agonist ivuxolimab in advanced cancers. The assay was immunoSEQ multiplex PCR, and TCRdb's table has in-frame clones only and misses some. This table holds about 61,000 clones, roughly 80% found once. Here the sequenced sample was CD4+ or CD8+ T cells sorted from blood, taken in a trial of the OX40 agonist ivuxolimab. Source of these receptors: an adult with an advanced solid tumor such as melanoma, head and neck, liver or kidney cancer. The CDR3 runs from the conserved cysteine through the conserved F or W. Fields, in order: D gene, J gene, clone size, V gene, CDR3 protein, CDR3 DNA. A D gene is named only where the DNA matches it firmly. Rows give clone size only sometimes, using once, few, many, or a class for an expanded clone.

NA | TRBJ1-2 | NA | TRBV10-3 | CAITTGTNYGYTF | TGTGCCATCACTACCGGGACCAACTATGGCTACACCTTC
NA | TRBJ1-1 | NA | TRBV2 | CASRSTGQRTEAFF | TGTGCCAGCAGGTCGACAGGCCAGAGGACTGAAGCTTTCTTT
NA | TRBJ1-1 | NA | TRBV6-5 | CASSYGVVDTEAFF | TGTGCCAGCAGTTACGGGGTGGTGGACACTGAAGCTTTCTTT
NA | TRBJ2-3 | NA | TRBV9 | CASSVGGLYTDTQYF | TGTGCCAGCAGCGTGGGGGGTCTCTACACAGATACGCAGTATTTT
TRBD1 | TRBJ1-5 | NA | TRBV7-2 | CASSSRDRGNQPQHF | TGTGCCAGCAGTTCGAGGGACAGGGGCAATCAGCCCCAGCATTTT
NA | TRBJ1-6 | NA | TRBV5-1 | CASSPGDQTPLHF | TGCGCCAGCAGCCCCGGGGATCAAACACCCCTCCACTTT
TRBD2 | TRBJ2-7 | NA | TRBV7-2 | CASSPGTREQYF | TGTGCCAGCAGCCCCGGGACTAGAGAGCAGTACTTC
NA | TRBJ1-1 | NA | TRBV5-1 | CASTRGMNTEAFF | TGCGCCAGCACCCGCGGTATGAACACTGAAGCTTTCTTT
NA | TRBJ1-2 | NA | TRBV15 | CATSRGQDNYGYTF | TGTGCCACCAGCAGAGGACAGGACAACTATGGCTACACCTTC
TRBD1 | TRBJ2-6 | once | TRBV28 | CASAGRGRGESGANVLTF | TGTGCCAGCGCCGGCAGGGGGCGCGGTGAGTCTGGGGCCAACGTCCTGACTTTC
NA | TRBJ2-7 | once | TRBV20-1 | CSAPVYEQYF | TGCAGTGCCCCAGTCTACGAGCAGTACTTC
NA | TRBJ2-3 | NA | TRBV11-2 | CASSSIDTQYF | TGTGCCAGCAGCTCGATAGATACGCAGTATTTT
NA | TRBJ2-1 | once | TRBV6-1 | CASSEELGVPYNEQFF | TGTGCCAGCAGTGAAGAGTTGGGGGTACCCTACAATGAGCAGTTCTTC
TRBD1 | TRBJ2-7 | NA | TRBV5-4 | CASSLRTGRVAQYF | TGTGCCAGCAGCCTTCGGACAGGGCGCGTTGCGCAGTACTTC
TRBD1 | TRBJ1-1 | NA | TRBV30 | CARGQGTSNTEAFF | TGTGCCCGAGGACAGGGGACTTCGAACACTGAAGCTTTCTTT
NA | TRBJ1-4 | NA | TRBV10-3 | CAISESPGDGEKLFF | TGTGCCATCAGTGAGTCTCCAGGGGACGGTGAAAAACTGTTTTTT
NA | TRBJ1-3 | NA | TRBV5-4 | CASSVTGYGNTIYF | TGTGCCAGCAGCGTTACAGGGTATGGAAACACCATATATTTT
TRBD2 | TRBJ2-1 | NA | TRBV5-1 | CASSLAGGLEQFF | TGCGCCAGCAGCTTAGCGGGGGGGCTTGAGCAGTTCTTC
NA | TRBJ1-1 | NA | TRBV20-1 | CSAREYSEAFF | TGCAGTGCTAGAGAGTACTCTGAAGCTTTCTTT
TRBD1 | TRBJ2-2 | NA | TRBV19 | CASGKLGQGISGELFF | TGTGCCAGCGGGAAACTGGGACAGGGGATTTCCGGGGAGCTGTTTTTT
NA | TRBJ2-1 | once | TRBV6-6 | CASSYPTGTEQFF | TGTGCCAGCAGTTACCCAACAGGGACTGAGCAGTTCTTC
NA | TRBJ2-2 | NA | TRBV4-1 | CASSQDCRGVQNTGELFF | TGCGCCAGCAGCCAAGATTGCAGGGGTGTGCAGAACACCGGGGAGCTGTTTTTT
TRBD2 | TRBJ2-3 | NA | TRBV27 | CASSFSSGGPGTDTQYF | TGTGCCAGCAGTTTCTCTAGCGGGGGGCCCGGCACAGATACGCAGTATTTT
NA | TRBJ2-1 | NA | TRBV6-1 | CGISERGGGNEQFF | TGTGGAATCTCTGAACGAGGAGGGGGGAATGAGCAGTTCTTC
NA | TRBJ2-5 | NA | TRBV5-1 | CASSEVETQYF | TGCGCCAGCAGCGAAGTAGAGACTCAGTACTTC
NA | TRBJ2-3 | NA | TRBV4-2 | CASSQAVTRGGTDTQYF | TGTGCCAGCAGCCAAGCCGTGACTAGGGGTGGAACGGATACGCAGTATTTT
NA | TRBJ2-4 | NA | TRBV9 | CASSVDYTKNIQYF | TGTGCCAGCAGCGTAGACTACACCAAAAACATTCAGTACTTC
NA | TRBJ1-4 | few | TRBV21-1 | CASSNYHLQSLNEKLFF | TGTGCCAGCAGCAACTACCATCTACAGAGCCTGAATGAAAAACTGTTTTTT
NA | TRBJ2-7 | NA | TRBV4-3 | CASSQGLSYSYEQYF | TGCGCCAGCAGCCAAGGTTTGTCGTACTCCTACGAGCAGTACTTC
NA | TRBJ1-4 | NA | TRBV27 | CASSLNRLGRVIGEKLFF | TGTGCCAGCAGTTTAAATAGGTTGGGCAGGGTGATAGGTGAAAAACTGTTTTTT
NA | TRBJ2-2 | NA | TRBV5-1 | CASSLAETGELFF | TGCGCCAGCAGCTTGGCCGAAACCGGGGAGCTGTTTTTT
TRBD1 | TRBJ1-5 | once | TRBV5-1 | CASSSSGTGEEPQHF | TGCGCCAGCAGCTCATCCGGGACAGGTGAGGAGCCCCAGCATTTT
TRBD2 | TRBJ2-2 | NA | TRBV10-3 | CAISQSGGDPTGELFF | TGTGCCATCAGTCAAAGCGGGGGGGACCCCACCGGGGAGCTGTTTTTT
NA | TRBJ2-1 | NA | TRBV25-1 | CASSDPLAGAWNEQFF | TGTGCCAGCAGTGACCCCCTCGCGGGGGCGTGGAATGAGCAGTTCTTC
NA | TRBJ2-2 | NA | TRBV7-9 | CASSPHGGELFF | TGTGCCAGCAGCCCCCACGGCGGGGAGCTGTTTTTT
NA | TRBJ2-3 | NA | TRBV5-8 | CASSPRVLLGTDTQYF | TGTGCCAGCAGCCCCCGGGTCCTTCTGGGAACAGATACGCAGTATTTT
NA | TRBJ1-3 | NA | TRBV5-5 | CASSLTYSGNTIYF | TGTGCCAGCAGCTTGACCTACTCTGGAAACACCATATATTTT
NA | TRBJ1-3 | NA | TRBV4-1 | CASSQAVQGFSGNTIYF | TGCGCCAGCAGCCAAGCGGTCCAGGGCTTTAGTGGAAACACCATATATTTT
NA | TRBJ2-5 | NA | TRBV7-8 | CASSLSGAGPYQETQYF | TGTGCCAGCAGCTTATCGGGGGCAGGGCCGTACCAAGAGACCCAGTACTTC
TRBD1 | TRBJ1-4 | NA | TRBV19 | CASKGQGLEEKLFF | TGTGCCAGTAAGGGACAGGGGTTAGAGGAAAAACTGTTTTTT
TRBD1 | TRBJ2-7 | NA | TRBV6-1 | CASSEALQGNNYEQYF | TGTGCCAGCAGTGAAGCTTTACAGGGGAATAACTACGAGCAGTACTTC
TRBD2 | TRBJ2-7 | NA | TRBV7-7 | CASSYASGLEQYF | TGTGCTAGCAGCTACGCTAGCGGGCTAGAGCAGTACTTC
NA | TRBJ1-5 | NA | TRBV10-3 | CAISEPNQPQHF | TGTGCCATCAGTGAACCGAATCAGCCCCAGCATTTT
NA | TRBJ2-7 | NA | TRBV19 | CASSQGVQLGYEQYF | TGTGCCAGTAGTCAAGGTGTGCAGTTAGGCTACGAGCAGTACTTC
NA | TRBJ1-2 | NA | TRBV27 | CASSPLSRNYGYTF | TGTGCCAGCAGTCCCCTTAGTCGGAACTATGGCTACACCTTC
NA | TRBJ2-1 | NA | TRBV13 | CASSTSGAYNEQFF | TGTGCCAGCAGCACATCCGGGGCCTACAATGAGCAGTTCTTC
NA | TRBJ2-5 | NA | TRBV11-2 | CASSLWGGTQYF | TGTGCCAGCAGCTTATGGGGAGGTACCCAGTACTTC
NA | TRBJ2-3 | NA | TRBV7-3 | CASSWGGSGTDTQYF | TGTGCCAGCAGCTGGGGGGGCTCGGGCACAGATACGCAGTATTTT
NA | TRBJ1-2 | few | TRBV5-4 | CASSFGTSEMYGYTF | TGTGCCAGCAGCTTCGGGACAAGTGAAATGTATGGCTACACCTTC